This TCR beta chain was sequenced in a study of control samples from healthy donors and cancer patients. Only in-frame clones appear in the TCRdb table, and some are missing; sequencing was by immunoSEQ multiplex PCR. The sample includes about 30,000 clones, approximately 85% of them seen just once. Looked up from germline, CDR1 is LNHNV and CDR2 is YYDKDF (reference sequence). The trim removed 3 bases at V and 3 bases at J, leaving 10 bases unmatched. This CDR3 is 16 amino acids long. The material sequenced was PBMCs. This TCR came from a woman aged 55-70 years with head and neck cancer. The chain joins TRBV15 to TRBJ1-2; TRBD1 aligns across 7 bases. CDR3: CATSSIDRDVDYGYTF. Here the CDR3 DNA reads TGTGCCACCAGCAGCATCGACAGGGATGTGGACTATGGCTACACCTTC.